The sequence of this TCR beta chain was determined in a study of T cell responses to AZD1222 COVID-19 vaccine. Broader study findings: Nearly half of spike-specific TCRs reportedly target unmutated variant regions. Clonal diversity was possibly underestimated, and the donors were mostly white British, with more females. Baseline seropositivity characterized only a handful of AZD1222 recipients.

This clone has only one observation. What it binds is unknown. Sequencing was performed with immunoSEQ multiplex PCR; in TCRdb, only in-frame clones are kept and a portion is missing. The table records over 110,000 clones, 90% to 95% of them present only once. CDR1 is LGHDT and CDR2 is YNNKEL in the germline V gene (reference sequence). This CDR3 is 14 amino acids long. V lost 2 bases, J lost 5 bases, and 11 bases lay in between. The sequence derives from an adult who had recovered from COVID-19. The chain has TRBV3-1 (or the pseudogene TRBV3-2) and TRBJ2-3; D unresolved. Sequencing was performed on peripheral blood, taken after recovery from COVID-19. The CDR3 protein is CASSQTQYIDTQYF. The CDR3 DNA reads TGTGCCAGCAGCCAAACCCAATACATAGATACGCAGTATTTT.